This T cell receptor beta chain comes out of a study of blood T cell repertoires in COVID-19. Study summary: Sites in the United States, Italy and Spain provided acute and convalescent COVID-19 samples. T cells, B-cell-depleted T cells, or PBMCs supplied cDNA or gDNA.

Here immunoSEQ multiplex PCR was the method, and the copy in TCRdb shows in-frame clones only, minus some. The data show some 150,000 clones, around 87% seen once. The V gene's germline CDR1 is LGHNT and CDR2 FRNRAP. The CDR3 has 13 residues. As for this clone: An end of the junction does not agree with germline; a read error may underlie this.

The chain carries TRBV12-5 and TRBJ1-1, with D unclear. The sequenced material came from peripheral blood. This clonotype was obtained from a woman aged 55-70 years with active or convalescent COVID-19. CDR3 loop: CASGLAMKTEAFF. Written as DNA, the CDR3 is TGTGCTAGTGGTTTGGCTATGAAAACTGAAGCTTTCTTT.